These 26 T cell receptor beta chains were all obtained from the same sample, sequenced in a study of response to subunit inactivated influenza vaccine. TCRdb independently ran MiXCR on the RT-PCR reads; one entry per CDR3 protein. The repertoire holds over 450,000 distinct CDR3 sequences, with 10% to 15% as singletons. This sample comprised PBMCs from blood, obtained 40 to 50 days after vaccination. The origin of the receptors is a man aged 45-60 years who received an inactivated influenza vaccine.

The rearrangement joins TRBV20-1 to TRBJ2-7; weak D call: TRBD1 (5 bases). Germline CDR1 is DFQATT and CDR2 is SNEGSKA (reference sequence). This CDR3 spans 14 amino acids. Deletions cut 0 bases from V and 2 bases from J, with 11 bases between. CDR3 loop: CSARDHKGPYEQYF. The DNA for the CDR3 is TGCAGTGCTAGAGATCATAAGGGGCCCTACGAGCAGTACTTC.

This clonotype has a handful of counts. CDR3 bases: TGTGCCAGCAGTTTTCACCCGCGGATGAACACCGGGGAGCTGTTTTTT. It encodes CASSFHPRMNTGELFF. V and J are TRBV28 and TRBJ2-2; D is unresolved. From germline, CDR1 is MDHEN and CDR2 SYDVKM. The length of the CDR3 is 16 residues. V dropped 3 bases and J dropped 1 base, with 12 bases sitting between them.

This clonotype occurred a few times. The CDR3 sequence: CASSLGQGTVGRDTQYF. The CDR3 DNA reads as TGTGCCAGCAGTTTAGGCCAAGGGACAGTGGGCCGCGATACGCAGTATTTT. V gene TRBV12-3 or TRBV12-4 combines with J gene TRBJ2-3; TRBD1 aligns across 7 bases. Trimming took 1 base from V and 6 from J; bases not matched to a gene: 13. The CDR3 has 17 amino acids.

This clonotype has more than one count but fewer than ten. V is TRBV20-1 and J is TRBJ1-1; D ambiguous. The CDR3 has 11 amino acids. Germline-derived CDR1 and CDR2 are DFQATT and SNEGSKA (reference sequence). Trimming shortened V by 1 base and J by 5 bases, and 5 bases separated the two germline ends. CDR3: CSARGGTEAFF. The CDR3 DNA follows: TGCAGTGCTAGAGGAGGGACTGAAGCTTTCTTT.

V is TRBV29-1 and J is TRBJ2-7; D is undetermined. Germline V gene data show CDR1 as SQVTM and CDR2 as ANQGSEA. This CDR3 spans 12 amino acids. Trimming removed 6 bases at V and 2 bases at J, with 11 bases between. CDR3 residues: CSVTESTYEQYF. The CDR3 nucleotides read TGCAGCGTAACGGAATCCACCTACGAGCAGTACTTC.

As for this clonotype: A much larger clonotype is one base distant, so this may be a read error. V and J are TRBV20-1 and TRBJ1-2; 10 positions match TRBD1. This CDR3 is 16 amino acids long. Germline V CDR1 and CDR2: DFQATT, SNEGSKA (reference sequence). The CDR3 DNA sequence: TGCTGTGCTAGAGTGTTAAGGGACAGGGGATTCAATGGCTACACCTTC. Translating gives CCARVLRDRGFNGYTF.

The chain joins TRBV7-6 to TRBJ2-7, with 10 nucleotides matching TRBD2. Germline CDR1 reads SGHVS; CDR2 reads FNYEAQ. The trim removed 5 bases at V and 4 bases at J, leaving 8 bases unmatched. The CDR3 has 15 amino acids. This CDR3 is CASSTQNSGGYEQYF. The CDR3 DNA sequence: TGTGCCAGCAGCACCCAGAATAGCGGGGGGTACGAGCAGTACTTC.

This clonotype was counted only a few times. CDR3 DNA: TGTGCCAGAGACAGTGCGGTCTCCTACGAGCAGTACTTC. It codes for CARDSAVSYEQYF. V is TRBV25-1 and J is TRBJ2-7; possibly TRBD1 for D (5 bases). The CDR3 has 13 residues. Between the trimmed V and J ends, which lost 9 bases and 0 bases, there was a span of 12 bases. Germline CDR1 MGHDK, CDR2 SYGVNS.

This clonotype appeared a few times. This sequence joins TRBV6-1 and TRBJ2-3, with 13 bases matching TRBD2. CDR1 is MNHNS and CDR2 is SASEGT in the germline V gene. The CDR3 has 15 residues. Germline trimming cut 10 bases from V and 2 bases from J; bases unmatched to any gene: 6. This CDR3 reads CAISTSGGNTDTQYF. CDR3 nucleotides: TGTGCCATTTCGACTAGCGGGGGGAACACAGATACGCAGTATTTT.

This clonotype was seen ten or more times. Written as DNA, the CDR3 is TGCGCCAGCAGCCAAGACGCGGGTAATGAAAAACTGTTTTTT. It is translated as CASSQDAGNEKLFF. The genes are TRBV4-3 and TRBJ1-4; D not resolved. V was pared by 0 bases and J by 4 bases, with 6 bases between. This CDR3 comprises 14 residues. Per germline, CDR1 LGHNA and CDR2 YSLEER.

This clonotype was picked up many times. The chain joins TRBV13 to TRBJ2-7, with TRBD1 matching 8 bases. Germline values: CDR1 PRHDT, CDR2 FYEKMQ (reference sequence). The CDR3 spans 16 residues. Trimming removed 7 bases from V and 1 base from J; junction bases left unmatched: 12. The CDR3 coding sequence is TGTGCCAGCACCCCTTCGGGCAGGGGGCTTTCCTACGAGCAGTACTTC. Protein sequence: CASTPSGRGLSYEQYF.

This clonotype was observed at least ten times. The chain couples TRBV7-6 to TRBJ2-5; D gene unclear. V dropped 2 bases and J dropped 4 bases, with 8 bases sitting between them. Germline lookup yields CDR1 SGHVS and CDR2 FNYEAQ. The CDR3 is 13 residues long. CDR3 protein: CASSLFSLETQYF. The CDR3 bases are TGTGCCAGCAGCTTATTTTCTTTAGAGACCCAGTACTTC.

This clonotype was picked up a small number of times. This chain links TRBV20-1 with TRBJ2-7; TRBD1 matches 8 bases. This CDR3 has 14 amino acids. Germline V gene data show CDR1 as DFQATT and CDR2 as SNEGSKA (reference sequence). The V gene end was trimmed by 6 bases and the J gene end by 5 bases; junction bases not matched to a gene: 12. CDR3 sequence: CSASGGPSWNEQYF. CDR3 in DNA: TGCAGTGCATCAGGGGGCCCCTCTTGGAACGAGCAGTACTTC.

This clonotype was seen a handful of times. The chain uses TRBV20-1 and TRBJ2-5, with D uncertain. Germline-derived CDR1 and CDR2 are DFQATT and SNEGSKA (reference sequence). The V end was cut by 0 bases, the J end by 5 bases, with 13 bases between. The CDR3 is 14 residues long. The CDR3 DNA reads TGCAGTGCTAGAGACCCCCCCCCGCGGGAGACCCAGTACTTC. Translation: CSARDPPPRETQYF.

The rearrangement joins TRBV7-2 to TRBJ1-5; D is perhaps TRBD1 (5 bases). CDR3 size: 14 residues. V lost 4 bases and J 0 bases, leaving 7 bases between the germline ends. The germline CDR1 and CDR2 sequences are SGHTA and FQGNSA. CDR3 residues: CASSSRGSNQPQHF. CDR3 in DNA: TGTGCCAGCAGCTCAAGGGGTAGCAATCAGCCCCAGCATTTT.

The V call is TRBV7-2, the J call TRBJ2-7; 10 nucleotides line up with TRBD1. The CDR3 is 15 amino acids. V lost 4 bases and J lost 0; bases outside the gene matches: 3. Germline values: CDR1 SGHTA, CDR2 FQGNSA. The DNA for the CDR3 is TGTGCCAGCAGCTCGGACAGGGGGGCCTCCTACGAGCAGTACTTC. Its translation: CASSSDRGASYEQYF.

This clonotype has only a few counts. The rearrangement links TRBV10-3 to TRBJ1-1, with D perhaps TRBD1 (6 bases). The germline V and J ends were trimmed by 5 bases and 1 base, with 11 bases remaining between them. The V gene's germline CDR1 is ENHRY and CDR2 SYGVKD. This CDR3 region has 14 residues. This CDR3 is CAISSARGNTEAFF. The CDR3 DNA reads TGTGCCATCAGTTCGGCCAGGGGGAACACTGAAGCTTTCTTT.

In this sample, this clonotype turned up a few times. V is TRBV4-2 and J is TRBJ1-1, with D unresolved. Germline V gene lookup returns CDR1 LGHNA and CDR2 YNFKEQ. The CDR3 is 11 amino acids. V was cut by 2 bases and J by 5 bases, with 3 bases left in between. CDR3 residues: CASSQQTEAFF. The CDR3 DNA reads as TGTGCCAGCAGCCAACAAACTGAAGCTTTCTTT.

V is TRBV29-1 and J is TRBJ2-2; D might be TRBD1 or TRBD2, each matching 6 bases. This CDR3 is 15 amino acids long. CDR1 is SQVTM, CDR2 ANQGSEA, per germline. The V gene lost 3 bases and the J gene lost 0 bases, with 11 bases spanning the gap. The CDR3 DNA sequence: TGCAGCGTTGAGGTCGGGGGCGCGAACACCGGGGAGCTGTTTTTT. Protein: CSVEVGGANTGELFF.

The chain employs TRBV28 and TRBJ1-5; D possibly corresponds to TRBD1 (5 bases). This CDR3 contains 15 residues. Trimming left V 6 bases short and J 0 bases short, with 12 bases between. Germline V CDR1 and CDR2: MDHEN, SYDVKM. The CDR3 is CASRRGDSSNQPQHF. CDR3 nucleotides: TGTGCCAGCAGAAGAGGAGACAGTAGCAATCAGCCCCAGCATTTT.

The chain uses TRBV5-1 and TRBJ1-1, with TRBD1 matching over 7 bases. Germline V gene data show CDR1 as SGHRS and CDR2 as YFSETQ. The CDR3 loop spans 16 amino acids. V shed 2 bases, J shed 0 bases, and the junction held 7 bases outside the gene matches. CDR3 nucleotide sequence: TGCGCCAGCAGCTTCGAACAGGGGCAATTGAACACTGAAGCTTTCTTT. Amino acids: CASSFEQGQLNTEAFF.

This clonotype was counted only a few times. This chain joins TRBV5-1 and TRBJ1-1; D call uncertain. In germline, CDR1 is SGHRS, CDR2 YFSETQ. The length of the CDR3 is 17 residues. V was trimmed by 0 bases and J by 1 base, leaving 16 bases between them. The CDR3 region has the DNA TGCGCCAGCAGCTTGGTAGGTCGTATTGAGGGGAACACTGAAGCTTTCTTT. Translating gives CASSLVGRIEGNTEAFF.

This clonotype came up many times. The chain is built from TRBV4-1 and TRBJ1-1; tentatively, D is TRBD1 (5 bases). The ends were cut back, 6 bases at V and 1 base at J, with 18 bases in the middle. The CDR3 contains 16 residues. From germline, CDR1 is MGHRA and CDR2 YSYEKL. The CDR3: CASRRSPTVTNTEAFF. The DNA for the CDR3 is TGCGCCAGCAGACGAAGCCCGACAGTGACGAACACTGAAGCTTTCTTT.

Only a few counts were recorded for this clonotype. CDR3 bases: TGCGCCAGCAGCTTGGAGTCGGCAGAAGAGACCCAGTACTTC. Residues: CASSLESAEETQYF. The chain carries TRBV5-1 and TRBJ2-5, with no clear D. The CDR3 sequence is 14 residues long. V gave up 0 bases and J gave up 3 bases, with 9 bases separating them. The germline V gene encodes CDR1 SGHRS and CDR2 YFSETQ.

This clonotype was seen repeatedly, ten times or more. The chain combines TRBV6-1 with TRBJ2-4, with D possibly TRBD1 on 6 matching bases. The CDR3 sequence is 13 residues long. The germline CDR1 and CDR2 sequences are MNHNS and SASEGT. Between the trimmed V and J ends, which lost 5 bases and 10 bases, there was a span of 15 bases. The CDR3 sequence is CASSRQGNKIQYF. In DNA, the CDR3 is TGTGCCAGCAGTCGGCAGGGGAATAAAATTCAGTACTTC.

This clonotype was seen repeatedly, ten times or more. The V call is TRBV7-2, the J call TRBJ2-3; D is ambiguous. The CDR3 totals 15 residues. V dropped 1 base and J dropped 2 bases, with 10 bases sitting between them. Germline CDR1 is SGHTA and CDR2 is FQGNSA. The CDR3 reads CASSLDWKYTDTQYF. The DNA of the CDR3 is TGTGCCAGCAGCTTAGATTGGAAGTACACAGATACGCAGTATTTT. The whole variable domain, remainder taken from reference TRBV7-2 and TRBJ2-3, is GAGVSQSPSNKVTEKGKDVELRCDPISGHTALYWYRQSLGQGLEFLIYFQGNSAPDKSGLPSDRFSAERTGGSVSTLTIQRTQQEDSAVYLCASSLDWKYTDTQYFGPGTRLTVL.